One sample yielded the 13 T cell receptor beta chains listed below, sequenced in a study of breast tumors, draining lymph nodes, adjacent tissues. TCRdb itself ran the multiplex PCR reads through MiXCR, one entry per CDR3 protein. Of around 21,000 distinct CDR3 sequences in the sample, about 38% were seen once. Sequenced sample: breast tumor tissue. The receptors stem from a female donor with breast cancer. Some clones in this sample may be carry-over from other donors' samples.

The chain carries TRBV5-6 and TRBJ2-3; 9 bases map to TRBD2. CDR1 and CDR2 from the germline V gene are SGHDT and YYEEEE. With V trimmed by 4 bases and J by 2 bases, 14 bases remained unmatched. The CDR3 totals 18 residues. The CDR3 bases are TGTGCCAGCAGCGGCGTTATACGCGGGGGGGGATACACAGATACGCAGTATTTT. This encodes CASSGVIRGGGYTDTQYF.

There are many counts of this clonotype. This chain connects TRBV20-1 to TRBJ1-2; D might be TRBD1 (5 bases). The germline gives CDR1 DFQATT, CDR2 SNEGSKA (reference sequence). There are 15 residues in the CDR3. The V and J ends lost 2 bases and 0 bases respectively, with 13 bases between them. The CDR3 sequence: CSARPGPRANYGYTF. The CDR3 coding sequence is TGCAGTGCTAGACCTGGCCCCAGGGCTAACTATGGCTACACCTTC.

Relative to its sample, this clonotype is medium-sized. The V gene is TRBV20-1, the J gene TRBJ2-7; D is uncertain. Germline V gene lookup returns CDR1 DFQATT and CDR2 SNEGSKA (reference sequence). The CDR3 is 12 residues long. V lost 1 base and J lost 3, with 7 bases in between. CDR3 region: CSARGASYEQYF. CDR3 nucleotides: TGCAGTGCTAGAGGGGCTAGCTACGAGCAGTACTTC.

The chain combines TRBV12-3 or TRBV12-4 with TRBJ1-6; TRBD1 aligns across 11 bases. The CDR3 contains 15 residues. Trimming cost V 6 bases and J 5 bases; bases outside gene matches: 3. The CDR3 DNA sequence: TGTGCCAGCAGCGGACAGGGGGCAAATAATTCACCCCTCCACTTT. It specifies CASSGQGANNSPLHF.

The chain uses TRBV4-2 and TRBJ2-3; D gene uncertain. Between the trimmed V and J ends, which lost 2 bases and 0 bases, there was a span of 6 bases. The CDR3 has 14 amino acids. Per the germline V gene, CDR1 is LGHNA and CDR2 is YNFKEQ. CDR3 in DNA: TGTGCCAGCAGCCAAAGGCTTAGCACAGATACGCAGTATTTT. It is translated as CASSQRLSTDTQYF.

Worth noting for this clonotype: Germline and junction disagree at one end, which may indicate a read error. The chain couples TRBV7-7 to TRBJ2-7, with TRBD1 matching over 7 bases. The V gene's germline CDR1 is SSHAT and CDR2 FNYEAQ (reference sequence). The CDR3 loop spans 15 amino acids. The chain's CDR3 is CASSLSLPGGYEQYF. The DNA for the CDR3 is TGTGCTAGCAGCTTATCTCTTCCAGGGGGCTACGAGCAGTACTTC.

The table lists this clonotype with many counts. A much larger clone sits a single nucleotide away, making a read error possible. The CDR3 nucleotides read TGTGCCAGCAGCTTAGGGACTACCGGTCTCACAGATACGCAGTATTTT. It specifies CASSLGTTGLTDTQYF. This chain joins TRBV5-5 and TRBJ2-3, with 7 nucleotides matching TRBD2. This CDR3 is 16 amino acids long. Germline V gene sequence: CDR1 SGHKS, CDR2 YYEKEE (reference sequence). After removal of 2 bases from V and 2 bases from J, the junction contained 8 bases not matched to a gene.

At least ten counts were recorded for this clonotype. The chain carries TRBV7-2 and TRBJ2-4, with D uncertain. V dropped 1 base and J dropped 0 bases, with 10 bases sitting between them. The CDR3 is made up of 16 amino acids. The germline V gene encodes CDR1 SGHTA and CDR2 FQGNSA. The DNA of the CDR3 is TGTGCCAGCAGCTTAGAGAGCTCTGGAGCCAAAAACATTCAGTACTTC. Its protein product is CASSLESSGAKNIQYF.

The chain uses TRBV5-1 and TRBJ2-3, with 10 bases identical to TRBD2. CDR3 size: 17 residues. Germline CDR1 reads SGHRS; CDR2 reads YFSETQ. The V and J ends lost 4 bases and 5 bases, in that order; junction bases with no gene match: 13. This CDR3 is CASSRGQAGGPGDTQYF. CDR3 nucleotide sequence: TGCGCCAGCAGCAGGGGTCAAGCGGGGGGGCCGGGAGATACGCAGTATTTT.

This chain uses TRBV7-9 with TRBJ2-1; D remains ambiguous. The CDR3 contains 11 residues. V was trimmed by 11 bases and J by 9 bases, leaving 14 bases between them. Germline V gene lookup returns CDR1 SEHNR and CDR2 FQNEAQ (reference sequence). CDR3: CALDPPGEQFF. In DNA, the CDR3 is TGTGCCCTGGATCCCCCGGGTGAGCAGTTCTTC.

The chain carries TRBV7-2 and TRBJ1-2, with 7 bases aligning to TRBD1. This CDR3 has 12 residues. The germline CDR1 and CDR2 sequences are SGHTA and FQGNSA. The junction had 2 bases not matched to a gene; V was cut back by 2 bases and J by 8 bases. Here the CDR3 DNA reads TGTGCCAGCAGCTTAATAGGGGGCGGCTACACCTTC. Protein sequence: CASSLIGGGYTF.

In this sample, this clonotype turned up many times. The gene calls are TRBV10-3 and TRBJ2-3, with a possible D match to TRBD2 (6 bases). The germline V and J ends were trimmed by 10 bases and 9 bases, with 29 bases remaining between them. Germline CDR1 reads ENHRY; CDR2 reads SYGVKD. This CDR3 contains 16 residues. The chain's CDR3 is CATQRPTAQRVGTQYF. CDR3 DNA sequence: TGTGCCACACAACGCCCGACTGCCCAGCGGGTGGGCACGCAGTATTTT.

Concerning this clonotype: A read error may account for a junction end that differs from germline. The V and J genes are TRBV5-1 and TRBJ2-5, with 8 positions matching TRBD1. The CDR3 loop spans 15 amino acids. Germline assignment: CDR1 SGHRS and CDR2 YFSETQ. The CDR3 nucleotides read TGCGCCAGCAGCTGGGGCAGGGGGCCCCCCGAGACCCAGTGCTTC. It yields the protein CASSWGRGPPETQCF. Filled out from reference TRBV5-1 and TRBJ2-5, the complete variable domain reads KAGVTQTPRYLIKTRGQQVTLSCSPISGHRSVSWYQQTPGQGLQFLFEYFSETQRNKGNFPGRFSGRQFSNSRSEMNVSTLELGDSALYLCASSWGRGPPETQCFGPGTRLLVL.